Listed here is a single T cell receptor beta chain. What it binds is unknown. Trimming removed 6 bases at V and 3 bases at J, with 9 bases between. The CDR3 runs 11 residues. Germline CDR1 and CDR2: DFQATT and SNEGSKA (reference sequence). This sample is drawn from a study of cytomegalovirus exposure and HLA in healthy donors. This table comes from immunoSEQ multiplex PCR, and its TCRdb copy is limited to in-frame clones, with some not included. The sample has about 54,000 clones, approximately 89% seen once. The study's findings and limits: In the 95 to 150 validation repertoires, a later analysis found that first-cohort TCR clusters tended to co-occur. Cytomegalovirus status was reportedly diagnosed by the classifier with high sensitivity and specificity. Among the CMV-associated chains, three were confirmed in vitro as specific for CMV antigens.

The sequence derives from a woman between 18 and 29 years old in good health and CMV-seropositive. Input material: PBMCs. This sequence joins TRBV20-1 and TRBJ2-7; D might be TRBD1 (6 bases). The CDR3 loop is CSAPQGYEQYF. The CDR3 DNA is TGCAGTGCACCACAGGGCTACGAGCAGTACTTC.